This section outlines one TCR beta chain sequence together with its context. Its antigen is unidentified. This entry comes from a study of T-cell reconstitution after alpha-beta-depleted transplantation in children. Findings and limits, study-wide: Surviving recipient T cells and thymic progenitors accounted for the high day-60 TCRbeta diversity observed in some patients. Fresh T-cell production supplied most of the T-cell counts and diversity seen one year after transplant.

Unique molecular identifiers featured in how the TCRbeta library was prepared. TCRdb called the PCR reads again in MiXCR, with one record for every CDR3 protein. The sample records roughly 340,000 distinct CDR3 sequences, 15% to 20% being singletons. The specimen was PBMCs, mostly from graft donor cells, collected 360 days after TCRalphabeta/CD19-depleted stem cell transplant. The TCR sequence derives from a male patient aged 2-9 years who had a stem cell transplant for acute lymphoblastic leukemia, so the T cells may come from the graft donor.

The chain's CDR3 is CAWITVNYGYTF. The CDR3 DNA reads as TGTGCCTGGATCACAGTTAACTATGGCTACACCTTC. This rearrangement joins TRBV30 to TRBJ1-2, with D unclear. Trimming took 4 bases from V and 1 from J, leaving 7 bases between them. The CDR3 contains 12 residues. Germline CDR1 GTSNPN, CDR2 SVGIG (reference sequence).